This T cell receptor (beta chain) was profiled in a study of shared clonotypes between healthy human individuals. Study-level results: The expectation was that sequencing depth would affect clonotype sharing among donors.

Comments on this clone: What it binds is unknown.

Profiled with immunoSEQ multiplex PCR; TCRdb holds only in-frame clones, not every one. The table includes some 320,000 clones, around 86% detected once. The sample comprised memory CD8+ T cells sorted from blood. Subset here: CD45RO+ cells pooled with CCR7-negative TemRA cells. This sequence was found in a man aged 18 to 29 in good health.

Written as DNA, the CDR3 is TGTGCTAGTGGTCCCCCGGGACTAGGAAACACCATATATTTT. Translated: CASGPPGLGNTIYF. The J gene is TRBJ1-3, the V gene TRBV12-5; D possibly corresponds to TRBD1 (5 bases). The CDR3 length is 14 residues. Germline V lookup: CDR1 LGHNT, CDR2 FRNRAP. V lost 5 bases to trimming and J lost 4 bases, with 12 bases between them.